Listed here are 16 T cell receptor beta chains from one sample, sequenced in a study of regulatory T cells in long-lasting Graves disease listed by TCRdb under 2021. Receptors were amplified or captured by multiplex PCR. TCRdb records Illumina HiSeq 4000 as the sequencer. To build TCR beta libraries, CDR3 regions were amplified by Arm-PCR using iRepertoire HTBI primers. TCRdb trimmed the raw reads at Q25, called clones with MiXCR and kept productive beta chains. For every CDR3 protein sequence, its rows merge into one entry that carries the most common genes and DNA. Counted in this sample were 250,000 or so distinct CDR3 sequences; 15% to 20% of them appeared once. The top ten constitute about 14% of the sample. What the time point label conveys for this sample: newly diagnosed GD, antithyroid drugs for less than 3 months. For both TCR sequencing and RNA sequencing, RNA was extracted from PBMCs in TRIzol.

The same sample was also used in a study of T cells in Graves' hyperthyroidism and ophthalmopathy.

The specimen comprised peripheral blood mononuclear cells (PBMCs), sampled at new diagnosis, from a patient treated with antithyroid drugs. Receptors originate from a woman aged 30 to 39 with Graves disease. Donor details come from another sample of the same person, matched by shared clones.

In this sample, this clonotype turned up many times. The rearrangement joins TRBV6-1 to TRBJ2-5, with 9 nucleotides matching TRBD1. The CDR3 extends over 13 amino acids. The trim removed 6 bases at V and 5 bases at J, leaving 4 bases unmatched. Germline V gene data show CDR1 as MNHNS and CDR2 as SASEGT. The CDR3 region has the DNA TGTGCCAGCAGGACGGGACAGGGTGAGACCCAGTACTTC. Protein: CASRTGQGETQYF.

This clonotype was observed at least ten times. The chain uses TRBV5-1 and TRBJ2-7; 8 positions match TRBD2. CDR3 size: 14 residues. CDR1 is SGHRS, CDR2 YFSETQ, per germline. Germline trimming cut 4 bases from V and 6 bases from J; bases unmatched to any gene: 9. CDR3 sequence (DNA): TGCGCCAGCAGCGGCGGGGGGCCCCCGTTCGAGCAGTACTTC. It is translated as CASSGGGPPFEQYF.

This clonotype has ten or more counts. The V gene is TRBV20-1, the J gene TRBJ1-2; D possibly corresponds to TRBD1 (5 bases). V dropped 6 bases and J dropped 7 bases, with 15 bases sitting between them. Germline V lookup: CDR1 DFQATT, CDR2 SNEGSKA (reference sequence). The CDR3 length is 12 residues. This CDR3 is CSAPGPGVGYTF. DNA of the CDR3: TGCAGTGCCCCGGGGCCCGGGGTTGGCTACACCTTC.

This clonotype was counted ten times or more. The V and J genes are TRBV12-3 or TRBV12-4 and TRBJ1-5, with 8 nucleotides matching TRBD1. The CDR3 covers 15 residues. The V gene end was trimmed by 3 bases and the J gene end by 6 bases; junction bases not matched to a gene: 7. The CDR3 is CASSLRTGGRQPQHF. Here the CDR3 DNA reads TGTGCCAGCAGTTTGAGAACAGGGGGACGTCAGCCCCAGCATTTT.

Ten or more counts support this clonotype. This chain joins TRBV13 and TRBJ1-2; 7 positions match TRBD1. Germline V gene lookup returns CDR1 PRHDT and CDR2 FYEKMQ (reference sequence). V shed 5 bases and J 4 bases; nucleotides not matched to a gene: 13. The length of the CDR3 is 16 residues. The CDR3 sequence is CASSPFFRGTVYGYTF. CDR3 DNA sequence: TGTGCCAGCAGCCCATTTTTCCGAGGGACAGTCTATGGCTACACCTTC.

Concerning this clonotype: A read error may be the cause here, since a much bigger clone is one base away. The CDR3 coding sequence is TGTGCCAGCAGGGAGGGATCGGACAGGGGTTCCTACGAGCAGTACTTC. It specifies CASREGSDRGSYEQYF. The rearrangement links TRBV6-1 to TRBJ2-7, with 9 bases lining up with TRBD1. Germline V lookup: CDR1 MNHNS, CDR2 SASEGT. The CDR3 runs to 16 residues. V was clipped by 6 bases and J by 1 base; unmatched bases: 10.

This clonotype was counted ten times or more. This chain uses TRBV3-1 with TRBJ2-3, with TRBD2 matching over 9 bases. Germline-derived CDR1 and CDR2 are LGHDT and YNNKEL (reference sequence). The trim removed 3 bases at V and 4 bases at J, leaving 11 bases unmatched. The CDR3 spans 17 residues. CDR3 region: CASSHISGGGASDTQYF. The CDR3 bases are TGTGCCAGCAGCCATATTTCGGGCGGGGGGGCATCAGATACGCAGTATTTT.

This clonotype was seen ten or more times. The chain has TRBV2 and TRBJ1-4; 9 nucleotides align to TRBD1. The V gene end was trimmed by 6 bases and the J gene end by 11 bases; junction bases not matched to a gene: 7. CDR3 length equals 13 residues. The germline V gene encodes CDR1 SNHLY and CDR2 FYNNEI. The DNA for the CDR3 is TGTGCCAGCAGGGCTACAACAGGGGGCAAACTGTTTTTT. Residues: CASRATTGGKLFF.

Concerning this clonotype: This likely reflects a read error, since a far larger clone is one base away. V gene TRBV7-2 combines with J gene TRBJ2-1; TRBD1 aligns across 9 bases. Germline loops: CDR1 SGHTA, CDR2 FQGNSA. The CDR3 length is 15 residues. With 1 base clipped from V and 6 bases from J, the junction kept 4 bases outside the gene matches. Written as DNA, the CDR3 is TGTGCCAGCAGCTTAGGGGGGACAGGGTCCAATGAGCAGTTCTTC. Translating it yields CASSLGGTGSNEQFF.

This clonotype came up many times. V is TRBV20-1 and J is TRBJ1-5; D gene uncertain. The CDR3 sequence is 14 residues long. V gave up 4 bases and J gave up 0 bases, with 10 bases separating them. The germline gives CDR1 DFQATT, CDR2 SNEGSKA (reference sequence). CDR3 DNA sequence: TGCAGTGCTACCGACATCTATAGCAATCAGCCCCAGCATTTT. This encodes CSATDIYSNQPQHF.

This clonotype has ten or more counts. The CDR3 reads CATSRPRDRADQPQHF. The CDR3 DNA is TGTGCCACCAGCAGGCCAAGGGACAGGGCGGATCAGCCCCAGCATTTT. V and J are TRBV15 and TRBJ1-5, with 9 bases fitting TRBD1. This CDR3 spans 16 amino acids. CDR1 and CDR2 (germline): LNHNV, YYDKDF (reference sequence). Trimming at V came to 3 bases and at J to 5 bases, leaving 8 bases not matched to a gene.

This chain joins TRBV6-2 or TRBV6-3 and TRBJ1-1; maybe TRBD1 (6 bases). CDR1 is MNHEY, CDR2 SVGEGT, per germline. The V end was cut by 1 base, the J end by 1 base, with 10 bases between. CDR3 length equals 15 residues. CDR3 region: CASSYFPGENTEAFF. In nucleotides, the CDR3 is TGTGCCAGCAGTTACTTCCCAGGGGAGAACACTGAAGCTTTCTTT.

The table lists this clonotype with many counts. This chain connects TRBV6-1 to TRBJ2-1; 10 nucleotides align to TRBD1. The germline CDR1 and CDR2 sequences are MNHNS and SASEGT. This CDR3 contains 13 residues. With 8 bases clipped from V and 6 bases from J, the junction kept 4 bases outside the gene matches. CDR3 residues: CASGTGDVNEQFF. For the CDR3, the DNA is TGTGCCAGCGGGACAGGGGACGTCAATGAGCAGTTCTTC.

The chain combines TRBV7-2 with TRBJ2-5; 9 bases are shared with TRBD2. After removal of 5 bases from V and 3 bases from J, the junction contained 4 bases not matched to a gene. The CDR3 runs 14 residues. CDR1 and CDR2 (germline): SGHTA, FQGNSA. CDR3 bases: TGTGCCAGCAGCCGCTTAGCGGGGGAAGAGACCCAGTACTTC. Translated: CASSRLAGEETQYF.

This clonotype was seen repeatedly, ten times or more. The chain combines TRBV7-9 with TRBJ2-5; D may be TRBD1 (6 bases). Germline CDR1 is SEHNR and CDR2 is FQNEAQ (reference sequence). The V end was cut by 5 bases, the J end by 6 bases, with 10 bases between. The length of the CDR3 is 12 residues. CDR3 loop: CASSPGEQTQYF. The CDR3 bases are TGTGCCAGCAGCCCAGGGGAACAGACCCAGTACTTC.

The genes are TRBV7-2 and TRBJ2-3; tentatively, D is TRBD2 (6 bases). The CDR3 loop spans 15 amino acids. Germline CDR1 SGHTA, CDR2 FQGNSA. V lost 0 bases and J lost 4, with 11 bases in between. CDR3 amino acids: CASSLAGGGADTQYF. CDR3 nucleotide sequence: TGTGCCAGCAGCTTAGCGGGAGGTGGTGCAGATACGCAGTATTTT.